This T cell receptor beta chain was documented in a study of breast tumors, draining lymph nodes, adjacent tissues. TCRdb re-called the multiplex PCR reads through MiXCR, storing one row per CDR3 protein. The sample lists some 100,000 distinct CDR3 sequences; roughly 20% were seen once. With respect to this clonotype: This may be a read error: a much more frequent sequence differs by one nucleotide. No conserved phenylalanine or tryptophan ends this CDR3, so it is likely a read error.

The CDR3 is 17 residues long. V lost 3 bases, J lost 6 bases, and 10 bases stayed unmatched. Per germline, CDR1 SGHAT and CDR2 FQNNGV. Breast cancer patients provided tissue from their axillary draining lymph nodes. Sequenced input: axillary lymph node tissue. The origin of this receptor is a female donor with breast cancer. Some clones in this sample may be carry-over from other donors' samples. This chain connects TRBV11-2 to TRBJ2-2; TRBD2 agrees at 10 bases. Here the CDR3 reads CASSFPSSGRVAGELFV. The CDR3 nucleotides are TGTGCCAGCAGCTTCCCCTCTAGCGGGAGAGTCGCCGGGGAGCTGTTTGTT.